This T cell receptor beta chain was profiled in a study of shared clonotypes between healthy human individuals. Generated by immunoSEQ multiplex PCR, the TCRdb table keeps only in-frame clones and is missing some. The sample consists of roughly 1 million clones, 70% to 80% of them appearing once. About this clone: The antigen is undetermined. A much bigger clone sits one base away, suggesting this may be a read error. At the DNA level, this CDR3 is encoded by other sequences in the same sample as well.

This CDR3 spans 12 amino acids. Per germline, CDR1 SGHNT and CDR2 YENEEA. V lost 0 bases and J 5 bases, leaving 4 bases between the germline ends. Points from the study as a whole: It was expected that sequencing depth would affect clonotype sharing among donors.

The sample consisted of memory CD4+ T cells from PBMCs. Subset defined: CD45RA-negative fraction. The chain employs TRBV11-3 and TRBJ2-5, with D hard to call. This clonotype was sampled from a man between 18 and 35 years old in good health. Some clones in this sample may be carry-over from other donors' samples. CDR3 sequence reads: CASSLDRETQYF. The CDR3 DNA is TGTGCCAGCAGCTTAGATCGCGAGACCCAGTACTTC. Based on the CDR3 plus reference TRBV11-3 and TRBJ2-5, the full variable domain is EAGVVQSPRYKIIEKKQPVAFWCNPISGHNTLYWYLQNLGQGPELLIRYENEEAVDDSQLPKDRFSAERLKGVDSTLKIQPAELGDSAVYLCASSLDRETQYFGPGTRLLVL.